This T cell receptor (beta chain) was profiled in a study of radiation and T cells in renal cell carcinoma. The germline V gene has CDR1 SGHRS and CDR2 YFSETQ. Trimming took off 1 base at V and 4 bases at J, with 11 bases between the two ends. The CDR3 is made up of 14 amino acids. TCRdb's copy holds only in-frame clones and misses some; the assay was immunoSEQ multiplex PCR. The table has 110,000 to 150,000 clones, roughly 84% seen once. As to time point: baseline pretreatment blood. Treatment defined: 15 Gy SBRT to primary tumor, nephrectomy 4 weeks later. This renal cell carcinoma was of the clear cell type.

The sequence derives from a woman in her fifties or sixties with renal cell carcinoma. Sequences were derived from blood, sampled from a patient whose treatment included radiotherapy and nephrectomy. V usage is TRBV5-1 and J usage is TRBJ1-1; D might be TRBD1 (6 bases). The CDR3 is CASSLTGPSTEAFF. In nucleotides, the CDR3 is TGCGCCAGCAGCTTGACAGGGCCGAGCACTGAAGCTTTCTTT.